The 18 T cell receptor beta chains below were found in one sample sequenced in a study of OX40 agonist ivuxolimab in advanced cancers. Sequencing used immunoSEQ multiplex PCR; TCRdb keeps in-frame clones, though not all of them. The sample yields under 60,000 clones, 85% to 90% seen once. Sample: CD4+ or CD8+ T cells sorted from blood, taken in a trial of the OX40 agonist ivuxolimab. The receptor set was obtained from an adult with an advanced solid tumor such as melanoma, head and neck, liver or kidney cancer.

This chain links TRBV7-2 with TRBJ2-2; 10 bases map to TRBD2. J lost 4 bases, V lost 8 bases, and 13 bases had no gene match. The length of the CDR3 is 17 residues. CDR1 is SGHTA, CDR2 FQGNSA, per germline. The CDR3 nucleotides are TGTGCCAGCCGGGCTAGCGGGGGTCCTTCGGGCACCGGGGAGCTGTTTTTT. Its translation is CASRASGGPSGTGELFF.

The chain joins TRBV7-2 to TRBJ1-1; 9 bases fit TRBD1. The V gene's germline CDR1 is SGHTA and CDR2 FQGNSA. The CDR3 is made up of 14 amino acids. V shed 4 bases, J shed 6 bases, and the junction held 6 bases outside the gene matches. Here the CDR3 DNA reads TGTGCCAGCAGCTCTGGGACAGGGCCGGCTGAAGCTTTCTTT. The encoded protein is CASSSGTGPAEAFF. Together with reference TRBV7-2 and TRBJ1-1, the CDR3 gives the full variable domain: GAGVSQSPSNKVTEKGKDVELRCDPISGHTALYWYRQSLGQGLEFLIYFQGNSAPDKSGLPSDRFSAERTGGSVSTLTIQRTQQEDSAVYLCASSSGTGPAEAFFGQGTRLTVV.

DNA for the CDR3: TGTGCCAGTAGTACCCCGGGTAGCGGGAGTGGAGAGACCCAGTACTTC. Translated: CASSTPGSGSGETQYF. This sequence joins TRBV19 and TRBJ2-5; the match to TRBD2 covers 9 bases. Trimming took 4 bases from V and 4 from J; bases not matched to a gene: 10. The CDR3 is 16 amino acids. Germline CDR1 reads LNHDA; CDR2 reads SQIVND (reference sequence).

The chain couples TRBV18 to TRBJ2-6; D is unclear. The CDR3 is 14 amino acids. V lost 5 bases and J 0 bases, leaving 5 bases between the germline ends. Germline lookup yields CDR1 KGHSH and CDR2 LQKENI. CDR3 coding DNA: TGTGCCAGCTCATGGGTCTCTGGGGCCAACGTCCTGACTTTC. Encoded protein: CASSWVSGANVLTF.

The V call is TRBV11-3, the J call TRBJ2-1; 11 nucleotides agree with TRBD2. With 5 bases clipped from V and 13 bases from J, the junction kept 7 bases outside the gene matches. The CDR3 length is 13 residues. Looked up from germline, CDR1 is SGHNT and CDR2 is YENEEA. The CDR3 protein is CASSQGTSGVQFF. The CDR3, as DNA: TGTGCCAGCAGCCAAGGGACTAGCGGCGTCCAGTTCTTC.

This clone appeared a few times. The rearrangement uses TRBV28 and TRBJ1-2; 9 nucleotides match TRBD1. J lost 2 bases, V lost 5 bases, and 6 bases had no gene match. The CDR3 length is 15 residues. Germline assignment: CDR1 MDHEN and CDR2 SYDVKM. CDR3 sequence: CASSRYRGLNYGYTF. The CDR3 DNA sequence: TGTGCCAGCAGTCGTTACAGGGGGCTGAACTATGGCTACACCTTC.

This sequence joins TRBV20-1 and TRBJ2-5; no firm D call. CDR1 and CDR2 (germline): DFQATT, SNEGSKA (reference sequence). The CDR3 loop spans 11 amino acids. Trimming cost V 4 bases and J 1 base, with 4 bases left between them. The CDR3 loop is CSAIPQETQYF. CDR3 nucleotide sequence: TGCAGTGCTATTCCCCAAGAGACCCAGTACTTC.

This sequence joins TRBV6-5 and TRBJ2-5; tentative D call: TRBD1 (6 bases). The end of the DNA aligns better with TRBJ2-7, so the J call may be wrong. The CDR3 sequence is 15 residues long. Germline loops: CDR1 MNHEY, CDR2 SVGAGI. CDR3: CASKLGGYSSYEQYF. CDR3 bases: TGTGCCAGCAAGCTAGGGGGATATAGCTCCTACGAGCAGTACTTC.

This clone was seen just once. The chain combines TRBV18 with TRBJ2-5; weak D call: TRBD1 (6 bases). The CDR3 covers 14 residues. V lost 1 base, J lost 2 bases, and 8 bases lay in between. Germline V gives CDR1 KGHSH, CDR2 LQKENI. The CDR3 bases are TGTGCCAGCTCACCACTCGGGACACAAGAGACCCAGTACTTC. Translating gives CASSPLGTQETQYF.

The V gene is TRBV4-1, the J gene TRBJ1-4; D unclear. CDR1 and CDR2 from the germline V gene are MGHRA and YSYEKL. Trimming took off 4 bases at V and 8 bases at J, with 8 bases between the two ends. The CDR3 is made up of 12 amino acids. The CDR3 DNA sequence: TGCGCCAGCAGCCTGCTAGGCGAAAAACTGTTTTTT. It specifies CASSLLGEKLFF.

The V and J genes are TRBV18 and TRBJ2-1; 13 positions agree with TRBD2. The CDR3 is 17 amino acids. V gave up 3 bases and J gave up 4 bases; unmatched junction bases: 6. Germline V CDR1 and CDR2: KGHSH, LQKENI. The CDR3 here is CASSPGTSGTGYNEQFF. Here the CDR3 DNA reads TGTGCCAGCTCACCCGGGACTAGCGGGACTGGTTACAATGAGCAGTTCTTC.

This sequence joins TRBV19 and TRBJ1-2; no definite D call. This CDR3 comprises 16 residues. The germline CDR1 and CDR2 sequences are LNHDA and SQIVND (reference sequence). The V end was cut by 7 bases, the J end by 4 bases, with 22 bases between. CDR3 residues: CASTGVLRVFPYGYTF. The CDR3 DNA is TGTGCCAGTACCGGCGTTCTTCGGGTCTTCCCCTATGGCTACACCTTC.

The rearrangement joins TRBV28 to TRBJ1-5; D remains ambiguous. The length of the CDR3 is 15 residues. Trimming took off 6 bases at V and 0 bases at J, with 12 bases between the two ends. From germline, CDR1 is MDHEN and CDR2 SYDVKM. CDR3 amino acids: CASSRWQVSNQPQHF. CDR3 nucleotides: TGTGCCAGCAGCCGCTGGCAGGTTAGCAATCAGCCCCAGCATTTT.

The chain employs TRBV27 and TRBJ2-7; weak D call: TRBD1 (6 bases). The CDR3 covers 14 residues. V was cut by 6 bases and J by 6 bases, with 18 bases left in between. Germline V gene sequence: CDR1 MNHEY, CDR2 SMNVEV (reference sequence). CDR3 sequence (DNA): TGTGCCAGCAGCCTCCGGCAGGGGTTAGGCGAGCAGTACTTC. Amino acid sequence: CASSLRQGLGEQYF.

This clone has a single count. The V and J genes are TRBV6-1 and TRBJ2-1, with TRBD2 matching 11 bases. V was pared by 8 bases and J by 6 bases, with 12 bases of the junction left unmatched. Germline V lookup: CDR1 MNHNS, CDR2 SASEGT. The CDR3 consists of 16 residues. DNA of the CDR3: TGTGCCAGCGGTGCTAGCGGGAGGTTGGGGGTCAATGAGCAGTTCTTC. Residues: CASGASGRLGVNEQFF.

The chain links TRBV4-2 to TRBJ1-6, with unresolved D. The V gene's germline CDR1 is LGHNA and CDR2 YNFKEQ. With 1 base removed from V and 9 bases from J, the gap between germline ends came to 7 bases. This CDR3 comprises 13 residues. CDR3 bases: TGTGCCAGCAGCCAAGTGGCCGGTTCACCCCTCCACTTT. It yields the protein CASSQVAGSPLHF.

The CDR3 DNA follows: TGCGCCAGCAGCTCGGGTAGCGGGAGTGGCACAGATACGCAGTATTTT. As protein: CASSSGSGSGTDTQYF. V and J are TRBV5-1 and TRBJ2-3; 9 nucleotides line up with TRBD2. The CDR3 is made up of 16 amino acids. Germline V gene data show CDR1 as SGHRS and CDR2 as YFSETQ. Trimming at V came to 3 bases and at J to 1 base, leaving 6 bases not matched to a gene.

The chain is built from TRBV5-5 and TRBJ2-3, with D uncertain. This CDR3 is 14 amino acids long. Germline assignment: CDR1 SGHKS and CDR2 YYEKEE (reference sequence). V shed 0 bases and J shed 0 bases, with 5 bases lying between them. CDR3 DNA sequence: TGTGCCAGCAGCTTGGGAGAGAGCACAGATACGCAGTATTTT. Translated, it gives CASSLGESTDTQYF.